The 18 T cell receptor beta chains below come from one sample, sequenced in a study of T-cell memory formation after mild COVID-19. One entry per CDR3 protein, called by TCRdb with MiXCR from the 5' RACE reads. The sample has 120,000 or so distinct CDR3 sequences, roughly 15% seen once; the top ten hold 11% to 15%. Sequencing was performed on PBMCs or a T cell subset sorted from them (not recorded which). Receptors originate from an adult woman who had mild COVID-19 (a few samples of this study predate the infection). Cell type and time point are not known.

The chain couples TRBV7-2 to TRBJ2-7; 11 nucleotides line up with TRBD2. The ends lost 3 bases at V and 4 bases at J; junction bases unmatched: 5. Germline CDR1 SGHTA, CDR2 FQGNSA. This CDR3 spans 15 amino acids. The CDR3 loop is CASSFIAGGLYEQYF. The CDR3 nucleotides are TGTGCCAGCAGCTTTATAGCGGGAGGGCTATACGAGCAGTACTTC.

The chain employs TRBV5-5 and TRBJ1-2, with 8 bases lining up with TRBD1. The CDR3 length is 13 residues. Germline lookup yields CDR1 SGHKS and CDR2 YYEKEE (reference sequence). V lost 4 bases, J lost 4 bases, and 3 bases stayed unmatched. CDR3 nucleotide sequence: TGTGCCAGCAGCGACGGACAGGGCTATGGCTACACCTTC. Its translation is CASSDGQGYGYTF.

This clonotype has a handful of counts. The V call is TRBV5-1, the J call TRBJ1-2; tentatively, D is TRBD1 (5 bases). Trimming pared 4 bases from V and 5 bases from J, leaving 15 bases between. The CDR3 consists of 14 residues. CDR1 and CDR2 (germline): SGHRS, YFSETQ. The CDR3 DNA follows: TGCGCCAGCAGCGCCCTCAGGGATGGGTATGGCTACACCTTC. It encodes CASSALRDGYGYTF.

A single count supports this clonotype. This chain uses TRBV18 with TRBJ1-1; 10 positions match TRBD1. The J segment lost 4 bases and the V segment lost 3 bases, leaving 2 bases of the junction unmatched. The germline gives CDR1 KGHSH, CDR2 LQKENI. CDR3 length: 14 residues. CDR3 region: CASSPGQGRTEAFF. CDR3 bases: TGTGCCAGCTCACCGGGACAGGGGCGCACTGAAGCTTTCTTT. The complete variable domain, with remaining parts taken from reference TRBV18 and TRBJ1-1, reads NAGVMQNPRHLVRRRGQEARLRCSPMKGHSHVYWYRQLPEEGLKFMVYLQKENIIDESGMPKERFSAEFPKEGPSILRIQQVVRGDSAAYFCASSPGQGRTEAFFGQGTRLTVV.

The chain's CDR3 is CASSRRGPGANVLTF. In DNA, the CDR3 is TGTGCCAGCAGTCGCAGGGGGCCGGGGGCCAACGTCCTGACTTTC. The V and J genes are TRBV7-8 and TRBJ2-6, with 8 bases aligning to TRBD1. V lost 6 bases and J lost 4; bases outside the gene matches: 5. In germline, CDR1 is SGHVS, CDR2 FQNEAQ. This CDR3 contains 15 residues.

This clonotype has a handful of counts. Written as DNA, the CDR3 is TGTGCCAGCAGTTACGCCAGCGGGGGGGACTACGAGCAGTACTTC. This gives the protein CASSYASGGDYEQYF. The rearrangement joins TRBV6-2 or TRBV6-3 to TRBJ2-7; 10 bases line up with TRBD2. V trimming: 2 bases; J trimming: 3 bases; junction bases outside the gene matches: 4. Germline V gene data show CDR1 as MNHEY and CDR2 as SVGEGT. This CDR3 has 15 residues.

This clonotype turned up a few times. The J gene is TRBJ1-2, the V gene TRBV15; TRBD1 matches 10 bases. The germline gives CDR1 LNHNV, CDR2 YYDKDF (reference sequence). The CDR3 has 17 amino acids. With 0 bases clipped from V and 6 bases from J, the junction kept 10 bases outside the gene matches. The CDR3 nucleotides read TGTGCCACCAGCAGAGATCTTAAGGGACAGGGGCCGGATGGCTACACCTTC. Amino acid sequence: CATSRDLKGQGPDGYTF.

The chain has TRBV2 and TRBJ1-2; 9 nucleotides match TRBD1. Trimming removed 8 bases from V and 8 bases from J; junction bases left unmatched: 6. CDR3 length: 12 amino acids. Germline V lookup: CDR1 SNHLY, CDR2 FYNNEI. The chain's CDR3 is CASEDRGIGYTF. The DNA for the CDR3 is TGTGCCAGCGAAGACAGGGGGATCGGCTACACCTTC.

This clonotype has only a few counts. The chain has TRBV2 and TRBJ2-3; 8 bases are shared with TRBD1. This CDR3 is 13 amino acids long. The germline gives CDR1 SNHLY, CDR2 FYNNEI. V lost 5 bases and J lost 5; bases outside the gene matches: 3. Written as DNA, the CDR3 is TGTGCCAGCAGTAAGGACAGGGAAGATACGCAGTATTTT. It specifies CASSKDREDTQYF.

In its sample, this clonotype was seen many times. For the CDR3, the DNA is TGTGCCAGTGAAGACAGGGGGCGGGTCGGTGAGCAGTTCTTC. Its protein product is CASEDRGRVGEQFF. J is TRBJ2-1 and V is TRBV27, with TRBD1 matching over 10 bases. The CDR3 contains 14 residues. Germline V gives CDR1 MNHEY, CDR2 SMNVEV (reference sequence). Germline trimming cut 9 bases from V and 9 bases from J; bases unmatched to any gene: 11.

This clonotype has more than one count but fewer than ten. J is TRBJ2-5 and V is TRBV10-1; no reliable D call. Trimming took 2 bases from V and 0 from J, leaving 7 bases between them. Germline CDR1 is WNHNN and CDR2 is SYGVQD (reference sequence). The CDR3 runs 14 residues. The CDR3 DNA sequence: TGCGCCAGCAGTGAGGTGGCGTACCAAGAGACCCAGTACTTC. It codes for CASSEVAYQETQYF.

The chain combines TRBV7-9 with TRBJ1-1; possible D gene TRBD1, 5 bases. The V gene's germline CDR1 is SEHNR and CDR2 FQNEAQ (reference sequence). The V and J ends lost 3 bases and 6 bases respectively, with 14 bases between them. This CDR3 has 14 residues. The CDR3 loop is CASSFTTGVAEAFF. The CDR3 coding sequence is TGTGCCAGCAGCTTTACAACAGGAGTTGCTGAAGCTTTCTTT.

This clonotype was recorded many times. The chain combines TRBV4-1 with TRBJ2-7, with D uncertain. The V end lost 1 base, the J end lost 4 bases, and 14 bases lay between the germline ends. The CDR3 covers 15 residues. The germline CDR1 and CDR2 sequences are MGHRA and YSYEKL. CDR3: CASSQGLRLDYEQYF. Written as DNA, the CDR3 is TGCGCCAGCAGCCAAGGATTGAGGCTAGATTACGAGCAGTACTTC.

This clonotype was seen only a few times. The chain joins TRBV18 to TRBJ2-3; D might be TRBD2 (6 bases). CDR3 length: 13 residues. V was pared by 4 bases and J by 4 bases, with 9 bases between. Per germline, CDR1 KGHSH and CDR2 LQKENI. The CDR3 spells CASSLAGSDTQYF. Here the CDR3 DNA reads TGTGCCAGCTCACTGGCGGGGTCAGATACGCAGTATTTT.

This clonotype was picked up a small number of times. In nucleotides, the CDR3 is TGTGCCAGCAGCTTGGGACAGGGGTACCATGAGCAGTTCTTC. Translation: CASSLGQGYHEQFF. This chain uses TRBV5-6 with TRBJ2-1; 8 bases align to TRBD1. Trimming at V came to 0 bases and at J to 8 bases, leaving 4 bases not matched to a gene. Germline V lookup: CDR1 SGHDT, CDR2 YYEEEE. This CDR3 is 14 amino acids long.

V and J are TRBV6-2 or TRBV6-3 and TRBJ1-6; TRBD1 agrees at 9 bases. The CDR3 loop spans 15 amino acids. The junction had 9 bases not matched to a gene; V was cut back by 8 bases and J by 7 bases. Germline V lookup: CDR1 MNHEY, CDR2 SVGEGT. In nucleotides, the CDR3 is TGTGCCAGCGTTATTTACAGGGGGCCGAATTCACCCCTCCACTTT. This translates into CASVIYRGPNSPLHF.

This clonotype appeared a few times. The CDR3 is CASSETGASTDTQYF. The CDR3 DNA sequence: TGTGCCAGCAGCGAGACAGGGGCTAGCACAGATACGCAGTATTTT. The V gene is TRBV7-3, the J gene TRBJ2-3; TRBD1 matches 8 bases. From germline, CDR1 is SGHTA and CDR2 FQGTGA. This CDR3 comprises 15 residues. V lost 5 bases and J lost 0; bases outside the gene matches: 4.

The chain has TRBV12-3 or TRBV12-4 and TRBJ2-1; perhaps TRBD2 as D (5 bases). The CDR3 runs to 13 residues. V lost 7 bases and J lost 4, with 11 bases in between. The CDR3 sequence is CASTLGEYNEQFF. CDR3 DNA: TGTGCCAGCACCTTGGGAGAATACAATGAGCAGTTCTTC.